This T cell receptor (beta chain) originates from a study of blood T cell repertoires in COVID-19. Overall study: Some COVID-19 samples were acute and others convalescent; all came from the United States, Italy and Spain. PBMCs, B-cell-depleted T cells, or T cells were the source of the cDNA or gDNA that made up the material.

Original handling: Researchers report that nucleated cell counts were estimated from reference gene primer amplification. Clones were read by immunoSEQ multiplex PCR, and TCRdb kept only the in-frame ones, dropping some. That table is the source of V, J and clone size, and D and trimming were worked out from the DNA. Altogether 200,000 or so clones are present, around 83% being singletons, with the ten largest covering roughly 6.1%. The length of the CDR3 is 15 residues. Germline assignment: CDR1 SGHTA and CDR2 FQGNSA. V shed 4 bases and J shed 2 bases, with 14 bases lying between them. The genes are TRBV7-2 and TRBJ2-5; D is unresolved. This clonotype was obtained from a woman between 35 and 50 years old with acute or convalescent COVID-19. Specimen: peripheral blood. The CDR3 bases are TGTGCCAGCAGCTCGTTGACCAAGAGGCAAGAGACCCAGTACTTC. Translated, it gives CASSSLTKRQETQYF.